The 16 T cell receptor beta chains below were found in one sample sequenced in a study of blood T cell repertoires in COVID-19. TCRdb's copy holds only in-frame clones and misses some; the assay was immunoSEQ multiplex PCR. The table has under 150,000 clones, around nine tenths seen once. Sequenced: peripheral blood. The source of these receptors is a woman aged 70-85 years who had recovered from COVID-19.

The chain joins TRBV7-8 to TRBJ1-5; 8 bases align to TRBD1. This CDR3 has 16 residues. Germline loops: CDR1 SGHVS, CDR2 FQNEAQ. Losses at the gene ends were 6 bases for V and 3 bases for J; bases not matched to a gene: 10. The CDR3 is CASSSSAGGFNQPQHF. The CDR3 region has the DNA TGTGCCAGCAGTTCCTCCGCAGGGGGCTTCAATCAGCCCCAGCATTTT.

This sequence joins TRBV2 and TRBJ2-1; TRBD2 matches 14 bases. This CDR3 is built from 14 residues. Germline CDR1 and CDR2: SNHLY and FYNNEI. V lost 6 bases and J lost 11; bases outside the gene matches: 6. CDR3 loop: CASRGTSGGRKQFF. As DNA, the CDR3 is TGTGCCAGCAGGGGGACTAGCGGGGGACGTAAGCAGTTCTTC.

This clone was recorded once. The V call is TRBV29-1, the J call TRBJ1-4, with 7 bases matching TRBD1. Germline-derived CDR1 and CDR2 are SQVTM and ANQGSEA. CDR3 length: 13 residues. V lost 7 bases and J lost 6; bases outside the gene matches: 8. CDR3 residues: CSARGGEDEKLFF. The CDR3 DNA reads TGCAGCGCAAGAGGGGGCGAAGATGAAAAACTGTTTTTT. Looking up the rest from reference TRBV29-1 and TRBJ1-4 gives the full variable domain: SAVISQKPSRDICQRGTSLTIQCQVDSQVTMMFWYRQQPGQSLTLIATANQGSEATYESGFVIDKFPISRPNLTFSTLTVSNMSPEDSSIYLCSARGGEDEKLFFGSGTQLSVL.

The chain joins TRBV2 to TRBJ2-7, with TRBD2 identical over 12 bases. CDR3 length: 13 residues. The ends lost 6 bases at V and 5 bases at J; junction bases unmatched: 2. Germline-derived CDR1 and CDR2 are SNHLY and FYNNEI. The CDR3 DNA is TGTGCCAGCAGGACTAGCGGGAGTAACGAGCAGTACTTC. Translation gives CASRTSGSNEQYF.

The rearrangement uses TRBV6-2 or TRBV6-3 and TRBJ1-5, with a weak D call TRBD1 (6 bases). This CDR3 region has 15 residues. The V gene lost 2 bases and the J gene lost 0 bases, with 8 bases spanning the gap. The V gene's germline CDR1 is MNHEY and CDR2 SVGEGT. Here the CDR3 reads CASSYGGASNQPQHF. Here the CDR3 DNA reads TGTGCCAGCAGTTACGGGGGGGCTAGCAATCAGCCCCAGCATTTT.

The chain employs TRBV27 and TRBJ2-1; 7 nucleotides align to TRBD2. Germline CDR1 MNHEY, CDR2 SMNVEV (reference sequence). J gave up 4 bases and V 5 bases, and 5 bases lay outside the gene matches. The CDR3 loop spans 14 amino acids. The CDR3 DNA follows: TGTGCCAGCAGTGGGGACTACTTTTACAATGAGCAGTTCTTC. It is translated as CASSGDYFYNEQFF.

The chain uses TRBV9 and TRBJ2-3; 8 bases match TRBD1. Germline V gene data show CDR1 as SGDLS and CDR2 as YYNGEE. The CDR3 consists of 15 residues. V trimming: 0 bases; J trimming: 2 bases; junction bases outside the gene matches: 2. The CDR3 bases are TGTGCCAGCAGCGTAGGGGGACAGGACACAGATACGCAGTATTTT. Protein product: CASSVGGQDTDTQYF. The complete variable domain, with remaining parts taken from reference TRBV9 and TRBJ2-3, reads DSGVTQTPKHLITATGQRVTLRCSPRSGDLSVYWYQQSLDQGLQFLIQYYNGEERAKGNILERFSAQQFPDLHSELNLSSLELGDSALYFCASSVGGQDTDTQYFGPGTRLTVL.

The genes are TRBV6-5 and TRBJ2-1; possibly TRBD2 for D (6 bases). CDR1 and CDR2 from the germline V gene are MNHEY and SVGAGI. This CDR3 is 15 amino acids long. Trimming removed 6 bases at V and 7 bases at J, with 19 bases between. The CDR3 DNA reads TGTGCCAGCAGGCCAGGGCGGGACCGCTCTAATGAGCAGTTCTTC. It specifies CASRPGRDRSNEQFF.

The gene calls are TRBV10-3 and TRBJ1-2, with TRBD1 matching over 10 bases. The V gene end was trimmed by 4 bases and the J gene end by 4 bases; junction bases not matched to a gene: 3. Germline lookup yields CDR1 ENHRY and CDR2 SYGVKD. The CDR3 is 14 residues long. The CDR3 nucleotides read TGTGCCATCAGTGCGGACAGGGGGAGCTATGGCTACACCTTC. This codes for CAISADRGSYGYTF.

V and J are TRBV9 and TRBJ1-2, with 7 bases fitting TRBD1. Per germline, CDR1 SGDLS and CDR2 YYNGEE. CDR3 length: 15 amino acids. Germline trimming cut 5 bases from V and 4 bases from J; bases unmatched to any gene: 11. CDR3 sequence: CASSPAGDSPYGYTF. The CDR3 DNA follows: TGTGCCAGCAGTCCCGCCGGGGACAGCCCCTATGGCTACACCTTC.

This chain uses TRBV10-2 with TRBJ1-5; 10 nucleotides line up with TRBD1. The V gene's germline CDR1 is WSHSY and CDR2 SAAADI. J lost 5 bases, V lost 6 bases, and 7 bases had no gene match. The CDR3 contains 15 residues. This CDR3 reads CASRPGTGADQPQHF. CDR3 nucleotides: TGCGCCAGCAGGCCCGGGACAGGGGCGGATCAGCCCCAGCATTTT.

The rearrangement joins TRBV7-9 to TRBJ2-5; unclear D gene. This CDR3 is built from 13 residues. Germline V CDR1 and CDR2: SEHNR, FQNEAQ (reference sequence). V was pared by 5 bases and J by 5 bases, with 12 bases between. The CDR3 DNA reads TGTGCCAGCAGCCTCAACGCTAGGGAGACCCAGTACTTC. Residues: CASSLNARETQYF.

The rearrangement joins TRBV3-1 (or the pseudogene TRBV3-2) to TRBJ2-1; 13 bases are a match to TRBD2. Germline V CDR1 and CDR2: LGHDT, YNNKEL (reference sequence). CDR3 length: 17 amino acids. Trimming took 3 bases from V and 9 from J; bases not matched to a gene: 11. The CDR3 nucleotides are TGTGCCAGCAGCCAGCTGCCGGGACTAGCGGGGTGGGGTGAGCAGTTCTTC. Residues: CASSQLPGLAGWGEQFF.

The rearrangement joins TRBV4-3 to TRBJ1-6, with D maybe TRBD1 (5 bases). The CDR3 is made up of 16 amino acids. Per the germline V gene, CDR1 is LGHNA and CDR2 is YSLEER. Trimming stripped 0 bases from V and 3 bases from J, with 9 bases between. The CDR3 DNA reads TGCGCCAGCAGCCAAGATGGAAGGGGCTATAATTCACCCCTCCACTTT. Encoded protein: CASSQDGRGYNSPLHF.

The gene calls are TRBV12-3 or TRBV12-4 and TRBJ1-1; D possibly corresponds to TRBD1 (5 bases). CDR3 size: 13 residues. V lost 2 bases and J 8 bases, leaving 12 bases between the germline ends. CDR3 region: CASSLRRDAEAFF. The CDR3 DNA reads TGTGCCAGCAGTTTACGGCGGGACGCCGAAGCTTTCTTT.

This clone came up a few times. The chain uses TRBV14 and TRBJ2-3; 9 nucleotides line up with TRBD1. With V trimmed by 8 bases and J by 4 bases, 4 bases remained unmatched. The CDR3 spans 13 residues. Germline CDR1 reads SGHDN; CDR2 reads FVKESK. The CDR3 here is CASGQGLPDTQYF. CDR3 nucleotides: TGTGCCAGCGGACAGGGGTTGCCAGATACGCAGTATTTT.